These 13 T cell receptor beta chains originate from one sample sequenced in a study of blood T cell repertoires in COVID-19 (dated by TCRdb to the early 2020s). The library was obtained by the immunoSEQ multiplex PCR assay. Entries here come from immuneACCESS through TCRdb and include only in-frame sequences with V and J called. Some clones fail to appear in such tables; in the studies checked, an unresolved V gene covers under half of the shortfall, and the cause of the remainder is unknown. The sample contains about 220,000 clones, approximately 82% of them found a single time. Jointly, the top ten make up about 3.9% of the sample. Sequencing was done on a sample of peripheral blood. The origin of the receptors is an elderly woman with acute or convalescent COVID-19.

The rearrangement uses TRBV18 and TRBJ2-7, with 7 bases matching TRBD1. The trim removed 2 bases at V and 2 bases at J, leaving 3 bases unmatched. The CDR3 spans 14 residues. CDR1 and CDR2 (germline): KGHSH, LQKENI. CDR3 sequence (DNA): TGTGCCAGCTCACCAGAGACAGGGACCTACGAGCAGTACTTC. This sequence encodes CASSPETGTYEQYF.

The CDR3 is CASSFGTGGTRGEQFF. CDR3 in DNA: TGTGCCAGCAGTTTTGGGACAGGGGGGACCCGAGGTGAGCAGTTCTTC. This sequence joins TRBV27 and TRBJ2-1; 11 bases align to TRBD1. Germline CDR1 reads MNHEY; CDR2 reads SMNVEV (reference sequence). With 3 bases clipped from V and 9 bases from J, the junction kept 10 bases outside the gene matches. CDR3 length: 16 amino acids.

DNA of the CDR3: TGTGCCAGCAGTCGAAACGTGGAGTCGGCGTATGGCTACACCTTC. Translation: CASSRNVESAYGYTF. The rearrangement joins TRBV7-3 to TRBJ1-2, with no clear D. This CDR3 comprises 15 residues. Germline CDR1 and CDR2: SGHTA and FQGTGA. V was pared by 6 bases and J by 5 bases, with 19 bases between.

V is TRBV6-6 and J is TRBJ1-4, with TRBD1 matching over 11 bases. Losses at the gene ends were 6 bases for V and 7 bases for J; bases not matched to a gene: 7. The germline gives CDR1 MNHNY, CDR2 SVGAGI (reference sequence). The CDR3 is made up of 15 amino acids. The CDR3 reads CASRVGQGASEKLFF. CDR3 in DNA: TGTGCCAGCAGGGTAGGACAGGGGGCGAGTGAAAAACTGTTTTTT.

Note on this clone: One end of the junction varies from germline; a read error may be responsible. The chain recombines TRBV30 with TRBJ1-2; D is possibly TRBD1 (5 bases). The germline gives CDR1 GTSNPN, CDR2 SVGIG (reference sequence). The CDR3 covers 16 residues. CDR3 sequence reads: CAWSVLLKDTKYGYTF. CDR3 DNA: TGTGCCTGGAGTGTATTATTGAAGGACACTAAATATGGCTACACCTTC.

V is TRBV25-1 and J is TRBJ1-4; D not certain. The CDR3 runs 17 residues. Germline CDR1 and CDR2: MGHDK and SYGVNS. V was cut by 4 bases and J by 5 bases, with 20 bases left in between. CDR3 sequence (DNA): TGTGCCAGCAGTGGATACCGGTACCCGGGTGGAAATGAAAAACTGTTTTTT. It yields the protein CASSGYRYPGGNEKLFF.

This rearrangement joins TRBV10-3 to TRBJ2-1, with 10 bases lining up with TRBD2. CDR1 ENHRY and CDR2 SYGVKD come from the germline V gene. Trimming removed 10 bases from V and 7 bases from J; junction bases left unmatched: 4. This CDR3 has 12 residues. Written as DNA, the CDR3 is TGTGCCACCGGGACTAGCGTAAATGAGCAGTTCTTC. Its translation is CATGTSVNEQFF.

The chain couples TRBV25-1 to TRBJ1-4; 10 bases are a match to TRBD1. J lost 5 bases, V lost 2 bases, and 5 bases had no gene match. This CDR3 has 16 residues. Germline V CDR1 and CDR2: MGHDK, SYGVNS. The CDR3 is CASSEHGTGVNEKLFF. As DNA, the CDR3 is TGTGCCAGCAGTGAACACGGGACAGGGGTGAATGAAAAACTGTTTTTT.

The gene calls are TRBV5-8 and TRBJ1-6; D uncertain. Germline V lookup: CDR1 SGHTS, CDR2 YDEGEE. The CDR3 sequence is 13 residues long. Deletions cut 3 bases from V and 7 bases from J, with 8 bases between. The CDR3 is CASSSTWNSPLHF. The CDR3 DNA is TGTGCCAGCAGCTCGACATGGAATTCACCCCTCCACTTT. Variable domain in full (rest from reference TRBV5-8 and TRBJ1-6): EAGVTQSPTHLIKTRGQQATLRCSPISGHTSVYWYQQALGLGLQFLLWYDEGEERNRGNFPPRFSGRQFPNYSSELNVNALELEDSALYLCASSSTWNSPLHFGNGTRLTVT.

This clone was counted once. The chain is built from TRBV5-1 and TRBJ2-7, with 9 bases that match TRBD1. The CDR3 covers 13 residues. The J segment lost 5 bases and the V segment lost 3 bases, leaving 3 bases of the junction unmatched. CDR1 is SGHRS and CDR2 is YFSETQ in the germline V gene. The CDR3 bases are TGCGCCAGCAGCTCAGGGACAGGGAACGAGCAGTACTTC. Protein sequence: CASSSGTGNEQYF.

V is TRBV9 and J is TRBJ2-3, with D possibly TRBD1 on 5 matching bases. This CDR3 has 15 residues. Germline V gene sequence: CDR1 SGDLS, CDR2 YYNGEE. The V end lost 4 bases, the J end lost 1 base, and 13 bases lay between the germline ends. The CDR3 is CASSLQLGRTDTQYF. The CDR3 DNA sequence: TGTGCCAGCAGCCTCCAGCTGGGGCGCACAGATACGCAGTATTTT. Based on the CDR3 plus reference TRBV9 and TRBJ2-3, the full variable domain is DSGVTQTPKHLITATGQRVTLRCSPRSGDLSVYWYQQSLDQGLQFLIQYYNGEERAKGNILERFSAQQFPDLHSELNLSSLELGDSALYFCASSLQLGRTDTQYFGPGTRLTVL.

The chain has TRBV3-1 (or the pseudogene TRBV3-2) and TRBJ1-6, with TRBD1 as a possible D gene (5 bases). Trimming pared 7 bases from V and 10 bases from J, leaving 17 bases between. The CDR3 has 14 residues. Germline V gene lookup returns CDR1 LGHDT and CDR2 YNNKEL (reference sequence). CDR3 coding DNA: TGTGCCAGCACCCGGGGGGAGGGAGGCTCACCCCTCCACTTT. It specifies CASTRGEGGSPLHF.

V gene TRBV5-1 combines with J gene TRBJ2-7; 9 bases fit TRBD1. CDR1 is SGHRS and CDR2 is YFSETQ in the germline V gene. With V trimmed by 3 bases and J by 2 bases, 3 bases remained unmatched. The CDR3 length is 14 residues. CDR3 sequence: CASSWGQGTYEQYF. In nucleotides, the CDR3 is TGCGCCAGCAGCTGGGGACAGGGAACCTACGAGCAGTACTTC.